Listed below are T cell receptor beta chains from one sample, sequenced in a study of blood T cell repertoires in COVID-19. Data came from immunoSEQ multiplex PCR; TCRdb stores just in-frame clones and leaves some out. The sample shows 70,000 to 80,000 clones, around 84% of them seen only once. The sequencing sample was made of peripheral blood. The receptors originated from a human donor in a cohort sampled during active COVID-19. Both conserved end residues are part of each CDR3. The D gene is left open where the match is weak. Only some rows state a clone size, as once, few, many or a class for expanded clones.

length	D	V	J	size	DNA	CDR3
14	TRBD1	TRBV27	TRBJ1-1	.	TGTGCCAGCAGTCCAAATTTCGACAGGGCTGAAGCTTTCTTT	CASSPNFDRAEAFF
13	.	TRBV10-3	TRBJ1-2	.	TGTGCCACCGGGTCCAACTCTGCCGCTGGCTACACCTTC	CATGSNSAAGYTF
15	.	TRBV21-1	TRBJ1-1	.	.	CASSKRLAFGLGAFF
15	TRBD2	TRBV29-1	TRBJ2-1	.	TGCAGCGCCAGAAAACTAGCGGGGGGGCTAAATGAGCAGTTCTTC	CSARKLAGGLNEQFF
13	.	TRBV5-4	TRBJ1-6	.	TGTGCCAGCACCCTGGACAGTCATTCACCCCTCCACTTT	CASTLDSHSPLHF
16	TRBD2	TRBV9	TRBJ2-7	.	TGTGCCAGCAGCGTTGGACTAGCGGGAGGGTTGGGGGAGCAGTACTTC	CASSVGLAGGLGEQYF
17	.	TRBV2	TRBJ2-2	.	TGTGCCAGCAGTGTTTCGATGGTGAGGCCGAACACCGGGGAGCTGTTTTTT	CASSVSMVRPNTGELFF
19	TRBD1	TRBV28	TRBJ2-3	.	TGTGCCAGCAGTCAAGGAAAGGGGGCGCCGGTCCCCCGCACAGATACGCAGTATTTT	CASSQGKGAPVPRTDTQYF
13	.	TRBV7-2	TRBJ1-4	.	TGTGCCAGCAGCTTAGGTCCGGCCCGGGGGCTGTTTTTT	CASSLGPARGLFF
18	TRBD2	TRBV27	TRBJ2-1	.	TGTGCCAGCAGCCTACTCCCCAGCGGGAGAGGGAGGTACAATGAGCAGTTCTTC	CASSLLPSGRGRYNEQFF
13	TRBD1	TRBV30	TRBJ1-2	.	TGTGCCTGGAAGGACAGGGGGCTCGGTGGCTACACCTTC	CAWKDRGLGGYTF
15	TRBD1	TRBV7-9	TRBJ2-7	once	TGTGCCAGCAGCCCAGGGACAGGGCTCCTTAGGAAGCAGTACTTC	CASSPGTGLLRKQYF
15	.	TRBV5-1	TRBJ2-7	.	TGCGCCAGCAGCTGGACAGTAACCAGCTCCTACGAGCAGTACTTC	CASSWTVTSSYEQYF
16	.	TRBV28	TRBJ2-7	once	TGTGCCAGCAGTTTCAGCTGGCGGTCCCGCTCCTACGAGCAGTACTTC	CASSFSWRSRSYEQYF
15	.	TRBV27	TRBJ2-7	.	TGTGCCAGCAGTTTATCTTCCCCCCACTACTACGAGCAGTACTTC	CASSLSSPHYYEQYF
14	.	TRBV30	TRBJ1-1	.	TGTGCCTGGAGTGTGGGCAGGGGGAACACTGAAGCTTTCTTT	CAWSVGRGNTEAFF
16	TRBD1	TRBV14	TRBJ1-4	once	TGTGCCAGCAGCTTTCGACCGGGACAGCCAAATGAAAAACTGTTTTTT	CASSFRPGQPNEKLFF
14	TRBD2	TRBV29-1	TRBJ2-5	few	TGCAGCGTTGAGCCGGGGGGGCTCGGAGAGACCCAGTACTTC	CSVEPGGLGETQYF
14	.	TRBV20-1	TRBJ2-3	.	TGCAGTGCTAGTACAGCGGAAAGCACAGATACGCAGTATTTT	CSASTAESTDTQYF
16	.	TRBV5-1	TRBJ1-1	once	TGCGCCAGCAGCTTGGAATCGACTACAGTGGGCACTGAAGCTTTCTTT	CASSLESTTVGTEAFF
16	TRBD2	TRBV20-1	TRBJ2-7	few	TGCAGTGCTAGTGATCCCGGCGGGAGGGCTGGAGGCGAGCAGTACTTC	CSASDPGGRAGGEQYF
14	.	TRBV5-1	TRBJ1-4	.	TGCGCCAGCAGCTTGGGCGGGGGAGGTGAAAAACTGTTTTTT	CASSLGGGGEKLFF
14	TRBD2	TRBV6-5	TRBJ2-3	.	TGTGCCAGCAGGTCACTAGCGGGGGGATATACGCAGTATTTT	CASRSLAGGYTQYF
15	.	TRBV5-1	TRBJ2-7	.	TGCGCCAGCCACCCCGGAGGAGCGGACTCCTACGAGCAGTACTTC	CASHPGGADSYEQYF
12	.	TRBV5-1	TRBJ2-7	few	TGCGCCAGCAGCTTGGGAGGTTACGAGCAGTACTTC	CASSLGGYEQYF
14	.	TRBV6-2/TRBV6-3	TRBJ1-6	few	TGTGCCAGCAGCCAGACAGGCTATAATTCACCCCTCCACTTT	CASSQTGYNSPLHF